The present entry profiles one T cell receptor beta chain with its context. In germline, CDR1 is LGHNA, CDR2 YNFKEQ. The CDR3 extends over 14 amino acids. V dropped 3 bases and J dropped 8 bases, with 13 bases sitting between them. This sample stems from a study of technical replicates of blood from several donors. The protocol was immunoSEQ multiplex PCR, while the TCRdb copy is restricted to in-frame clones and leaves out a portion. There are tens of thousands of clones in the sample; about 95% occur only once, and 3% lies in the top ten. The origin of this receptor is a human donor in good health. Some clones in this sample may be carry-over from other donors' samples. The sequenced sample was PBMCs. This chain connects TRBV4-2 to TRBJ2-2, with D maybe TRBD1 (6 bases). In DNA, the CDR3 is TGTGCCAGCAGCCACGAGACAGGCCCGGGGGAGCTGTTTTTT. Translating gives CASSHETGPGELFF.